The clone carrying this T cell receptor beta chain was found a few times. Measured with immunoSEQ multiplex PCR; TCRdb has only the in-frame clones, and not every one. The table includes hundreds of thousands of clones, about 86% detected once. These data come from a study of blood T cell repertoires in COVID-19. Trimming removed 2 bases at V and 6 bases at J, with 19 bases between. The germline gives CDR1 MNHNS, CDR2 SASEGT. This CDR3 contains 16 residues. This TCR derives from a man aged 60 to 75 who had recovered from COVID-19. Material for sequencing was peripheral blood. The rearrangement uses TRBV6-1 and TRBJ1-2; D unresolved. DNA of the CDR3: TGTGCCAGCAGTGAATTAATCGTATATTTGTCTCATGGCTACACCTTC. Protein product: CASSELIVYLSHGYTF.